This T cell receptor (beta chain) is drawn from a study of regulatory T cells in long-lasting Graves disease. General study results and limits: Gene preferences differed: TRBV28, TRBJ1-2, TRBJ2-5 in persistent cases.

Both iRepertoire HTBI primers and Arm-PCR of CDR3 regions were used to build the TCR beta libraries. Original analysis: Samples collectively showed 62 TRBV and fewer than 15 TRBJ segments. One entry per CDR3 protein, called by TCRdb with MiXCR from the multiplex PCR reads. The V and J calls reflect TCRdb's pipeline rather than the authors' work. The table shows about 460,000 distinct CDR3 sequences, with 22% occurring only once. The time point was: persistent/refractory GD, antithyroid drugs over 5 years with positive TRAb. The TCR library was made from RNA that had been extracted from PBMCs in TRIzol. This clonotype was seen repeatedly, ten times or more. Its specificity is unknown. The length of the CDR3 is 15 residues. V gave up 5 bases and J gave up 3 bases; unmatched junction bases: 3.

Specimen: peripheral blood mononuclear cells (PBMCs), collected when the disease was refractory, from a patient treated with antithyroid drugs. This clonotype was obtained from a female donor with Graves disease. V gene TRBV12-3 or TRBV12-4 combines with J gene TRBJ2-6; 8 nucleotides agree with TRBD1. For the CDR3, the DNA is TGTGCCAGCAGTCGCAGGGGGCTTGGGGCCAACGTCCTGACTTTC. It encodes CASSRRGLGANVLTF.